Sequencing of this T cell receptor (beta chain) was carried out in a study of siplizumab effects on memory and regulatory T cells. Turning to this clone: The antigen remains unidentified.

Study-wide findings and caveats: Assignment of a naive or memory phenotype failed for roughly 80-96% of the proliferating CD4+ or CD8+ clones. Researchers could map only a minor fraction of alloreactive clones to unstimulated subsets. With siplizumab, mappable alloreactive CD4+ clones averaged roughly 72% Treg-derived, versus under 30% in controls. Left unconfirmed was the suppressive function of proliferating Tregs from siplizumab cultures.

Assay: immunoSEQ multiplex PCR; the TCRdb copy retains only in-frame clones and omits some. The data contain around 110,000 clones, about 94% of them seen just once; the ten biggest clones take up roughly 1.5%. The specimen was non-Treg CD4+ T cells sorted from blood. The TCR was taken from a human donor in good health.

CDR3 loop: CASSYSWGQDLQPQHF. CDR3 bases: TGTGCCAGCAGTTACTCGTGGGGACAGGATTTACAGCCCCAGCATTTT. The chain joins TRBV6-6 to TRBJ1-5, with 8 bases aligning to TRBD1. CDR1 MNHNY and CDR2 SVGAGI come from the germline V gene (reference sequence). The ends lost 0 bases at V and 7 bases at J; junction bases unmatched: 8. This CDR3 has 16 amino acids.